The subject of this entry is one TCR beta chain. Its specificity is not known. These data originate in a study of cytomegalovirus exposure and HLA in healthy donors. Study observations and caveats: Earlier analysis looked at TCR beta V segments, and most were productive about 87% or about 30% of the time.

Both 60 Vbeta primers and 13 Jbeta primers went into the PCR. The data were produced by immunoSEQ multiplex PCR, yet TCRdb's version contains in-frame clones alone and is incomplete. The sample carries under 300,000 clones, under 80% recorded once. Sequencing input: PBMCs. The sequence derives from a female donor in good health and CMV-seronegative.

The CDR3 region has the DNA TGCGCCAGCAGCTTGACATCAGACGGCGGGAGATCCGAAGCTTTCTTT. Translated: CASSLTSDGGRSEAFF. The chain combines TRBV5-1 with TRBJ1-1, with D unclear. The germline V gene encodes CDR1 SGHRS and CDR2 YFSETQ. The CDR3 spans 16 residues. With 1 base removed from V and 8 bases from J, the gap between germline ends came to 21 bases.